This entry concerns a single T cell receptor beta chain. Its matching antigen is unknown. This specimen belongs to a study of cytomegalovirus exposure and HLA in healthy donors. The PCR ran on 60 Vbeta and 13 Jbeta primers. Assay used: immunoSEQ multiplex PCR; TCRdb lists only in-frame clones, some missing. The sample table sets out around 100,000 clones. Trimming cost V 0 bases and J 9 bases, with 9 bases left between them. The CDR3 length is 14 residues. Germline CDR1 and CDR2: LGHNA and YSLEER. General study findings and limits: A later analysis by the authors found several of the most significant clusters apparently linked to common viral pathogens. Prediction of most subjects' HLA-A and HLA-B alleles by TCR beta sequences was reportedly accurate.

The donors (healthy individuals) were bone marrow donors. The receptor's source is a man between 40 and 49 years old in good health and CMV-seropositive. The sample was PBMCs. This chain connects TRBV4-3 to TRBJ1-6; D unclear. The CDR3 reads CASSQDRGVSPLHF. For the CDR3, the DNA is TGCGCCAGCAGCCAAGATCGCGGCGTTTCACCCCTCCACTTT.